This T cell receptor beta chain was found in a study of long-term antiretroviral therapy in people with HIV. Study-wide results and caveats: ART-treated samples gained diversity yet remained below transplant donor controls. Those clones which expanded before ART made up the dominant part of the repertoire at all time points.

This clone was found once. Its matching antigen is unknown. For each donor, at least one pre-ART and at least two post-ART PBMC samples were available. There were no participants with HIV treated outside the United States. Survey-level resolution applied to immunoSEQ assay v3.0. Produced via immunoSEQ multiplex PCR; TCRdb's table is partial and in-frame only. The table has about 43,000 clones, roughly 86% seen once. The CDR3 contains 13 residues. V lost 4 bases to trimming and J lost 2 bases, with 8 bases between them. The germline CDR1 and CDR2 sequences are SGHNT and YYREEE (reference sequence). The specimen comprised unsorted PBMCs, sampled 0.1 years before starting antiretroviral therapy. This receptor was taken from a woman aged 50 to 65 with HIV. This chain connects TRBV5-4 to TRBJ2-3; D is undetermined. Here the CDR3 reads CASSPSNTDTQYF. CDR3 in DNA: TGTGCCAGCAGCCCATCGAACACAGATACGCAGTATTTT.